Sequencing of this T cell receptor beta chain was carried out in a study of cytomegalovirus exposure and HLA in healthy donors. Turning to the study itself: In an early release, HLA-typed donors contributed tens of millions of unique TCR sequences. The Caucasian-associated ancestry cluster held roughly 84% of 398 genotyped donors.

The study's findings and limits: TCR beta chains numbering some 160 were designated cytomegalovirus-associated.

Germline-derived CDR1 and CDR2 are SGDLS and YYNGEE. The CDR3 consists of 16 residues. V shed 0 bases and J shed 4 bases, with 14 bases lying between them. PCR used 60 Vbeta primers and 13 Jbeta primers. Method: immunoSEQ multiplex PCR; TCRdb's copy keeps in-frame clones and lacks some. The sample has 140,000 or so clones, roughly 88% seen once; the top ten hold 0.45% to 0.55%. Points on this clone: The antigen is undetermined.

Sequenced material: PBMCs. The chain carries TRBV9 and TRBJ2-1, with D possibly TRBD1 on 5 matching bases. The sequence was collected from a woman in her forties in good health and CMV-seronegative. CDR3 amino acids: CASSVARQGTYNEQFF. As DNA, the CDR3 is TGTGCCAGCAGCGTAGCTCGGCAGGGAACGTACAATGAGCAGTTCTTC.